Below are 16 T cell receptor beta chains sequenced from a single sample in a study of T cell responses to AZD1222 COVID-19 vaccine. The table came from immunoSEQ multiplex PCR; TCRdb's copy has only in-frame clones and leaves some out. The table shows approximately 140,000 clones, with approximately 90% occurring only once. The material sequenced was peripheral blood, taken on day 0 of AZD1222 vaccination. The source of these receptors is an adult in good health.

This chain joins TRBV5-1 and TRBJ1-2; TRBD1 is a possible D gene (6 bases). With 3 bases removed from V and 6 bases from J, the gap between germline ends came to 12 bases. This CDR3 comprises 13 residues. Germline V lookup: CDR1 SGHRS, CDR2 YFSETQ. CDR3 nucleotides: TGCGCCAGCAGCTCCCTGGGGGGCGATGGCTACACCTTC. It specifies CASSSLGGDGYTF.

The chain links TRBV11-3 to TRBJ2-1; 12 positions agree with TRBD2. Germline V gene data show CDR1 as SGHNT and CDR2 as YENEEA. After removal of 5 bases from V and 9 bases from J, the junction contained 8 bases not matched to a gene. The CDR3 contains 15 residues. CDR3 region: CASSPQRLAGAEQFF. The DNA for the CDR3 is TGTGCCAGCAGCCCTCAGAGACTAGCGGGAGCTGAGCAGTTCTTC.

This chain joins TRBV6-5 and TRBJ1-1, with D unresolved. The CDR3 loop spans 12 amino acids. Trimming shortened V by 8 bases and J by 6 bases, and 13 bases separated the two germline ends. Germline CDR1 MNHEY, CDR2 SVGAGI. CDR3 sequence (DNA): TGTGCCAGCCCCACCGCCCAATCTGAAGCTTTCTTT. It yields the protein CASPTAQSEAFF.

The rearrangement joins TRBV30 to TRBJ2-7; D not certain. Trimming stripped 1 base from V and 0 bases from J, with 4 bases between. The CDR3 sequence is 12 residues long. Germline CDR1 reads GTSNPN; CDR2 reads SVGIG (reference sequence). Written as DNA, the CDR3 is TGTGCCTGGAGTGAGAGCTCCTACGAGCAGTACTTC. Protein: CAWSESSYEQYF.

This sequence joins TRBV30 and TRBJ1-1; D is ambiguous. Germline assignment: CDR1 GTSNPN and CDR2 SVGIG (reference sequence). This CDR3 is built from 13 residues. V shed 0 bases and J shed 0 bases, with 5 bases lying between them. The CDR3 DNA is TGTGCCTGGAGTGTAGGAATGAACACTGAAGCTTTCTTT. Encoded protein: CAWSVGMNTEAFF.

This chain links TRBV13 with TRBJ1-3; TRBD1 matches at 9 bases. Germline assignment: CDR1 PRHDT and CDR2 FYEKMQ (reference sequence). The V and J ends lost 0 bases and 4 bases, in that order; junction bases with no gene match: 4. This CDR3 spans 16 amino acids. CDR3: CASSLGQGAGGNTIYF. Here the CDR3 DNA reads TGTGCCAGCAGCTTAGGACAGGGGGCAGGAGGAAACACCATATATTTT.

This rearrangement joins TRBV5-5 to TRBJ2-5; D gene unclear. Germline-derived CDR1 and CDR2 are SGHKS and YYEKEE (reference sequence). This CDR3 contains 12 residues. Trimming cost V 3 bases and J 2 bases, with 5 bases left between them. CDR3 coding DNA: TGTGCCAGCAGCTCGTTTCAAGAGACCCAGTACTTC. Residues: CASSSFQETQYF.

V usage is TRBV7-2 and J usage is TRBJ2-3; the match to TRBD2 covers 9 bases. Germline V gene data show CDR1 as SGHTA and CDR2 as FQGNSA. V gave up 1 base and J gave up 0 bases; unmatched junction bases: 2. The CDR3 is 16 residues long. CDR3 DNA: TGTGCCAGCAGCTTAGGGCTAGCGGGGAGCACAGATACGCAGTATTTT. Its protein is CASSLGLAGSTDTQYF.

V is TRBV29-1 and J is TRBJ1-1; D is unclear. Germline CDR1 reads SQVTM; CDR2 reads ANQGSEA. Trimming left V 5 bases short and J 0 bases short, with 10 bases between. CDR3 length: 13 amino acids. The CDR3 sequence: CSVNRAMNTEAFF. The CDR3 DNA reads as TGCAGCGTTAACAGAGCTATGAACACTGAAGCTTTCTTT.

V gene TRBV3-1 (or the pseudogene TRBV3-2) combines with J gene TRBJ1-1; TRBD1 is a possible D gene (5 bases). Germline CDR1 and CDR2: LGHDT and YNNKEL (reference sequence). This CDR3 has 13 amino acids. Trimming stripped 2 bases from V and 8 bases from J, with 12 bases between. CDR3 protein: CASSQTLGVEAFF. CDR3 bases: TGTGCCAGCAGCCAAACCCTGGGGGTCGAAGCTTTCTTT.

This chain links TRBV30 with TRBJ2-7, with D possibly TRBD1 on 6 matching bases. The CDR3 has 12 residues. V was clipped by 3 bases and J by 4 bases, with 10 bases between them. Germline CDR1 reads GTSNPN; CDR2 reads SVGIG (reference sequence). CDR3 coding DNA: TGTGCCTGGAGGATGGACAGATACGAGCAGTACTTC. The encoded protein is CAWRMDRYEQYF.

DNA for the CDR3: TGCGCCAGCAGCTTAGCGACAGGGCCCGCTAACTATGGCTACACCTTC. Protein sequence: CASSLATGPANYGYTF. V usage is TRBV5-1 and J usage is TRBJ1-2, with 7 positions matching TRBD1. Losses at the gene ends were 2 bases for V and 0 bases for J; bases not matched to a gene: 7. The V gene's germline CDR1 is SGHRS and CDR2 YFSETQ. The CDR3 totals 16 residues.

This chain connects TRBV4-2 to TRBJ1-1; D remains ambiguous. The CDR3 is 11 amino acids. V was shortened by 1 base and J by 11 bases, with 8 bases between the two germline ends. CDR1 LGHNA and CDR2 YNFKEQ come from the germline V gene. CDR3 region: CASSQGGEAFF. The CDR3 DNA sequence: TGTGCCAGCAGCCAAGGCGGGGAGGCTTTCTTT.

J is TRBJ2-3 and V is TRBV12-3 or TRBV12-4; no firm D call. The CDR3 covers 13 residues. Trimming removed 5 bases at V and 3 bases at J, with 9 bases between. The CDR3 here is CASSLTLTDTQYF. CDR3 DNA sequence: TGTGCCAGCAGTCTGACTCTTACAGATACGCAGTATTTT.

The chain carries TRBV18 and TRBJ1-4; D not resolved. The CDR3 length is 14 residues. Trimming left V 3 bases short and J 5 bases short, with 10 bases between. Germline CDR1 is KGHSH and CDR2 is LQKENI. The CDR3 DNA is TGTGCCAGCTCACCTTACCGGGAGAATGAAAAACTGTTTTTT. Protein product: CASSPYRENEKLFF.

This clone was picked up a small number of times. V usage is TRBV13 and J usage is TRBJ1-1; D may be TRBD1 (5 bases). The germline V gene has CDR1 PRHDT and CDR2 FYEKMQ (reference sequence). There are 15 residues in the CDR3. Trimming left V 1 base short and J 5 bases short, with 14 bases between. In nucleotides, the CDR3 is TGTGCCAGCAGCTTAGTAGTATTGGGGGGGACTGAAGCTTTCTTT. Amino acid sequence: CASSLVVLGGTEAFF.